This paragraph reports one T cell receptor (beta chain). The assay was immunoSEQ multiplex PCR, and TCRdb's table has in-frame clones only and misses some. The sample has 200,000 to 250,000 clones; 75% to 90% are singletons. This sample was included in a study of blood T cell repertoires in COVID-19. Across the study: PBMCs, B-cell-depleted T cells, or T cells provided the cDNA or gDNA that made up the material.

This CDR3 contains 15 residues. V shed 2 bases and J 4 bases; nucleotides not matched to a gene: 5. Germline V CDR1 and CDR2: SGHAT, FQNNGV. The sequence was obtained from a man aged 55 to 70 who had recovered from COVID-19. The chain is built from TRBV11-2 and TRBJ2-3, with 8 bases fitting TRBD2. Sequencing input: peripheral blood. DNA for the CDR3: TGTGCCAGCAGCTTAACTAGCGGACCCTCAGATACGCAGTATTTT. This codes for CASSLTSGPSDTQYF.